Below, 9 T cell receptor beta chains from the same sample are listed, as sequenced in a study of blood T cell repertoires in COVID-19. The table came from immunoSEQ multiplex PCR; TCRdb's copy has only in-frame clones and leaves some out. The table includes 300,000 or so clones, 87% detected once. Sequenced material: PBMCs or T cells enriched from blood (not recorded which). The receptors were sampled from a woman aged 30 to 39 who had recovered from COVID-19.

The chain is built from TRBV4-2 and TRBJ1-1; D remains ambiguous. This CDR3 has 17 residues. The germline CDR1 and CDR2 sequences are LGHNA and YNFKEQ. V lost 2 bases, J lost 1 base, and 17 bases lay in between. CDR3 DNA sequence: TGTGCCAGCAGCCAAACCTTGGCCCGAGGCGGGAACACTGAAGCTTTCTTT. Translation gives CASSQTLARGGNTEAFF.

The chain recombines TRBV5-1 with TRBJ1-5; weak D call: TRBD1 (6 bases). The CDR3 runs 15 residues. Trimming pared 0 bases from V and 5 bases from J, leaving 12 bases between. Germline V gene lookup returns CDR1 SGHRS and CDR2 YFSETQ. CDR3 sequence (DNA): TGCGCCAGCAGCTTGGAAGCAGGGGACCATCAGCCCCAGCATTTT. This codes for CASSLEAGDHQPQHF. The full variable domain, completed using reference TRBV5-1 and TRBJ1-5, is KAGVTQTPRYLIKTRGQQVTLSCSPISGHRSVSWYQQTPGQGLQFLFEYFSETQRNKGNFPGRFSGRQFSNSRSEMNVSTLELGDSALYLCASSLEAGDHQPQHFGDGTRLSIL.

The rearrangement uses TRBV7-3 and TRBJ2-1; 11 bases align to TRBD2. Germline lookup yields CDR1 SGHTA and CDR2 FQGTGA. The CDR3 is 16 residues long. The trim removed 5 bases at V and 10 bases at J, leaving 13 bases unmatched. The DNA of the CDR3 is TGTGCCAGCAGCCCAGAACCGGGACTAGCGGTTCGAGAGCAGTTCTTC. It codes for CASSPEPGLAVREQFF. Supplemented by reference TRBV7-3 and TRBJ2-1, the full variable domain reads GAGVSQTPSNKVTEKGKYVELRCDPISGHTALYWYRQSLGQGPEFLIYFQGTGAADDSGLPNDRFFAVRPEGSVSTLKIQRTERGDSAVYLCASSPEPGLAVREQFFGPGTRLTVL.

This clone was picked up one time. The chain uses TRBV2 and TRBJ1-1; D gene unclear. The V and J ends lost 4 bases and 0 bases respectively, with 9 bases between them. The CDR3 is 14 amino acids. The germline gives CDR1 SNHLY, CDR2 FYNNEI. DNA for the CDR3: TGTGCCAGCAGTGCGAAGACACTGAACACTGAAGCTTTCTTT. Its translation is CASSAKTLNTEAFF.

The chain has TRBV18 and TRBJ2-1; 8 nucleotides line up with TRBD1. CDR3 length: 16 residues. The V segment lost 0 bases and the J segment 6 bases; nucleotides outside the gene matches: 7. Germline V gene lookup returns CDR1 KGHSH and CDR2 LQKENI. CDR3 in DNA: TGTGCCAGCTCACCACCGCTCAGGGGGCGACGCAATGAGCAGTTCTTC. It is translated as CASSPPLRGRRNEQFF.

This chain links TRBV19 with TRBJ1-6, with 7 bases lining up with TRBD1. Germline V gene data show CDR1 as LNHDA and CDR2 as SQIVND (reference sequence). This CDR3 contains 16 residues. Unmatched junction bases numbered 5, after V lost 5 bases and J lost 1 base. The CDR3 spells CASSSQGISYNSPLHF. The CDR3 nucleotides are TGTGCCAGTAGTTCACAGGGGATATCCTATAATTCACCCCTCCACTTT.

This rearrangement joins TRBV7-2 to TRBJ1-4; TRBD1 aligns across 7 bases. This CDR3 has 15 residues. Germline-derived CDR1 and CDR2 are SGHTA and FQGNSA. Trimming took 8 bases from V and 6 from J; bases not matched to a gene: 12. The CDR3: CASSKGGGWDEKLFF. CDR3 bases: TGTGCCAGCTCTAAAGGAGGGGGCTGGGATGAAAAACTGTTTTTT.

Here the CDR3 reads CAWSGGGPPYEQYF. The CDR3 DNA follows: TGTGCCTGGAGTGGCGGGGGACCGCCGTACGAGCAGTACTTC. The chain links TRBV30 to TRBJ2-7; 7 bases map to TRBD2. Germline CDR1 GTSNPN, CDR2 SVGIG (reference sequence). The CDR3 totals 14 residues. With 1 base clipped from V and 4 bases from J, the junction kept 7 bases outside the gene matches.

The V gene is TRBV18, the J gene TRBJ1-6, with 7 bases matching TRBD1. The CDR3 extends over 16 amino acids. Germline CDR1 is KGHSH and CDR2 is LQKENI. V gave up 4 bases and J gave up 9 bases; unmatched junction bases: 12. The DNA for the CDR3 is TGTGCCAGCTCACTTTCCCGACAGGGTCTAAGTTCACCCCTCCACTTT. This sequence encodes CASSLSRQGLSSPLHF.